This TCR beta chain is from a study of shared clonotypes between healthy human individuals. Points from the study as a whole: A few donors showed sharing of around 5% of naive CD4 clonotypes.

Sorted-subset replicate PCR reactions contained 200 to 250 ng DNA, corresponding to some 29,000 T cell genomes. Using immunoSEQ multiplex PCR, the repertoire was profiled, and TCRdb retains in-frame clones only, with some absent. The sample carries roughly 1.4 million clones, approximately 98.5% recorded once. The study enrolled healthy HIV-negative adults without recent acute infections or vaccinations as donors. Naive CD45RA+ and memory CD45RA-negative subsets were split from CD4+ cells. Germline V gene lookup returns CDR1 LNHDA and CDR2 SQIVND (reference sequence). This CDR3 region has 13 residues. V dropped 11 bases and J dropped 0; count of bases not matched to a gene: 7. About this clone: The antigen remains unidentified.

The chain links TRBV19 to TRBJ2-7, with 7 positions matching TRBD1. Input material: naive CD4+ T cells sorted from blood. Specified subset: CD45RA+ positively selected. This clonotype was sampled from a man aged 25-40 years in good health. CDR3 in amino acids: CASRGQASYEQYF. The DNA for the CDR3 is TGTGCCTCCCGCGGACAGGCCTCCTACGAGCAGTACTTC.